This T cell receptor beta chain was found in a study of OX40 agonist ivuxolimab in advanced cancers. About the study: An anti-OX40 (CD134) antibody with agonistic activity, ivuxolimab, was administered to patients. Study results and limitations: The authors also found low normalized T-cell clonal expansion in some nonresponders. At 0.1-3.0 mg/kg, partial responders had clonal expansion among the lowest observed. CD8+ T cells (on average) carried more expanded clones than CD4+ T cells.

In regard to this clone: Its antigen is unknown.

This CDR3 spans 15 amino acids. Per the germline V gene, CDR1 is MNHNY and CDR2 is SVGAGI (reference sequence). V lost 10 bases to trimming and J lost 5 bases; unmatched junction nucleotides: 12. TCRdb keeps only in-frame clones here, not all; method: immunoSEQ multiplex PCR. The sample lists around 56,000 clones, roughly four fifths occurring once. The receptor's source is an adult with an advanced solid tumor such as melanoma, head and neck, liver or kidney cancer. The starting material was CD4+ or CD8+ T cells sorted from blood, obtained in a trial of the OX40 agonist ivuxolimab. V gene TRBV6-6 combines with J gene TRBJ2-7; the match to TRBD1 covers 12 bases. CDR3 sequence (DNA): TGTGCCACTTCCGTACCGGGACAGGGGGCACACGAGCAGTACTTC. Translating it yields CATSVPGQGAHEQYF.